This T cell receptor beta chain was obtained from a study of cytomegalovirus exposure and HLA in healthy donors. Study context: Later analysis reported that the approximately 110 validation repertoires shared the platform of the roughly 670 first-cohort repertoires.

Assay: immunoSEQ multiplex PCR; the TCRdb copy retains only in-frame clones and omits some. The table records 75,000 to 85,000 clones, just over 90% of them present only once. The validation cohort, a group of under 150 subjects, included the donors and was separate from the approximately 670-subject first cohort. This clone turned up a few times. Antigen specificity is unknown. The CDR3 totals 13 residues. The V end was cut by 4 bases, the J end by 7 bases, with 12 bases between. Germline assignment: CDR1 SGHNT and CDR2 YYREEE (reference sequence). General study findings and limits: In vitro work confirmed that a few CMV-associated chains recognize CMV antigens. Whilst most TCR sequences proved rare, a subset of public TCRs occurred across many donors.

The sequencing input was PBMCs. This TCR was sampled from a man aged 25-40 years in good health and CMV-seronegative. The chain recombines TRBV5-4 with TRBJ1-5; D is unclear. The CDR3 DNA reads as TGTGCCAGCAGCGCGGCTCTTGGACAGCCCCAGCATTTT. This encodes CASSAALGQPQHF.